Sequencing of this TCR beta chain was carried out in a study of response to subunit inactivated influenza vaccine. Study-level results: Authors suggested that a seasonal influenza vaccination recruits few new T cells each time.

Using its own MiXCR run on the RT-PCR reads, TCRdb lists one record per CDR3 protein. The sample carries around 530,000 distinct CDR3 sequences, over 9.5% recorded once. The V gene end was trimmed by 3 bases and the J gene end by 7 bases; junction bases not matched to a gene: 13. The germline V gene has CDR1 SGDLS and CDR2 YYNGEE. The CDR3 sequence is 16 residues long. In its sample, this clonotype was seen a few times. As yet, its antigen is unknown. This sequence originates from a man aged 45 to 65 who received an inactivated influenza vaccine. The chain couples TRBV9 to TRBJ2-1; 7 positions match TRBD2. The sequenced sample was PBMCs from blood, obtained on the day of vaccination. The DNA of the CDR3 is TGTGCCAGCAGCGCCTTGGAGGGGAGGGTGGGGAATGAGCAGTTCTTC. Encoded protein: CASSALEGRVGNEQFF.